The 26 T cell receptor beta chains below were found in one sample sequenced in a study of tissue T cells after allogeneic stem cell transplantation. The data were produced by immunoSEQ multiplex PCR, yet TCRdb's version contains in-frame clones alone and is incomplete. The sample contains about 48,000 clones, around 70% of which appear only once. Sequenced: sorted cells pooled from one or two spleens. The receptors originated from a pool of C57BL/6 mice in good health.

With respect to this clone: The listed genes are named as in mouse. The CDR3 goes on 1 residue after the read ends, and that part is filled in from the germline J gene. The same CDR3 arises from other DNA sequences in this sample as well. This chain uses TRBV12-1 with TRBJ1-4; 7 bases are a match to TRBD1. Trimming at V came to 2 bases and at J to 0 bases, leaving 2 bases not matched to a gene. This CDR3 is 15 amino acids long. CDR1 SGHSN and CDR2 HYEKVE come from the germline V gene. The CDR3 loop reads CASSPGQISNERLFF. CDR3 DNA (partial): TGTGCCAGCTCTCCGGGACAGATTTCCAACGAAAGATTATTT.

This clone was seen a few times. These gene names are mouse names. The DNA ends 1 residue before the CDR3 does, and the rest of the CDR3 is filled in from the germline J gene. This chain joins TRBV19 and TRBJ1-4, with 7 bases fitting TRBD1. Per germline, CDR1 FNHDT and CDR2 SITEND (reference sequence). The CDR3 contains 12 residues. J gave up 7 bases and V 4 bases, and 1 base lay outside the gene matches. CDR3 bases read: TGTGCCAGCAGTCGACAGGGCGAAAGATTATTT. Its protein product is CASSRQGERLF. In full, the CDR3 is CASSRQGERLFF.

This clone occurred once. The listed genes are named as in mouse. The read ends 1 residue early relative to the CDR3; the germline J gene fills the gap. V usage is TRBV3 and J usage is TRBJ1-3; TRBD1 aligns across 7 bases. The CDR3 is 14 residues long. Germline values: CDR1 SNHLY, CDR2 FYNGKV (reference sequence). Trimming at V came to 3 bases and at J to 2 bases, leaving 1 base not matched to a gene. The chain's CDR3 is CASSFQGAGNTLYF. CDR3 DNA, as far as it was read: TGTGCCAGCAGCTTTCAGGGGGCTGGAAATACGCTCTAT. Using reference TRBV3 and TRBJ1-3 for the parts outside the CDR3, the full variable domain is GPKVLQIPSHQIIDMGQMVTLNCDPVSNHLYFYWYKQILGQQMEFLVNFYNGKVMEKSKLFKDQFSVERPDGSYFTLKIQPTALEDSAVYFCASSFQGAGNTLYFGEGSRLIVV.

To note about this clone: The genes and germline here are from mouse. The CDR3 extends 1 residue past the end of the read, so its final part is completed from the germline J gene. The rearrangement joins TRBV15 to TRBJ2-4; TRBD1 matches at 10 bases. Unmatched junction bases numbered 1, after V lost 6 bases and J lost 1 base. In germline, CDR1 is SGHND, CDR2 FRSKSL. The CDR3 is 14 residues long. This CDR3 is CASRTGGGQNTLYF. The CDR3 bases that were read are TGTGCCAGCAGGACAGGGGGCGGTCAAAACACCTTGTAC.

Remarks on this clone: Gene names follow the mouse nomenclature. The DNA ends 1 residue before the CDR3 does, and the rest of the CDR3 is filled in from the germline J gene. The chain joins TRBV13-1 to TRBJ1-2; 9 bases are shared with TRBD1. The CDR3 spans 15 residues. The junction had 5 bases not matched to a gene; V was cut back by 3 bases and J by 2 bases. The V gene's germline CDR1 is NSHNY and CDR2 SYGAGN. CDR3 DNA, as far as it was read: TGTGCCAGCAGTGTCGGGACAGGGAGGAACTCCGACTACACC. Its protein product is CASSVGTGRNSDYT. The full CDR3 sequence reads CASSVGTGRNSDYTF.

This clone was seen a single time. Mouse gene names and germline throughout. The read terminates 1 residue ahead of where the CDR3 ends, so the germline J gene completes it. The chain joins TRBV1 to TRBJ1-4; 12 bases match TRBD1. The trim removed 8 bases at V and 7 bases at J, leaving 5 bases unmatched. Germline loops: CDR1 NSQYPW, CDR2 LRSPGD (reference sequence). The CDR3 totals 14 residues. CDR3 DNA (partial): TGCACCTGCTCCGGGACAGGGGGCATCGAAAGATTATTT. Its translation: CTCSGTGGIERLF. The complete CDR3 sequence is CTCSGTGGIERLFF.

About this clone: Each gene name is a mouse one. The CDR3 goes on 1 residue after the read ends, and that part is filled in from the germline J gene. This chain connects TRBV26 to TRBJ2-2, with a tentative D call TRBD1 (7 bases). Trimming took 2 bases from V and 6 from J, leaving 10 bases between them. The CDR3 length is 14 residues. Germline V gives CDR1 KGHPV, CDR2 FQNQEV (reference sequence). Incomplete CDR3 DNA: TGTGCCAGCAGTCTGGGAGGGGGCGCCGGGCAGCTCTAC. This sequence encodes CASSLGGGAGQLY. The entire CDR3 protein is CASSLGGGAGQLYF. The full variable domain, its missing parts supplied by reference TRBV26 and TRBJ2-2, is NSKVIQTPRYLVKGQGQKAKMRCIPEKGHPVVFWYQQNKNNEFKFLINFQNQEVLQQIDMTEKRFSAECPSNSPCSLEIQSSEAGDSALYLCASSLGGGAGQLYFGEGSKLTVL.

As for this clone: Germline and genes here are mouse. The sequence runs out 1 residue before the end of the CDR3; the remainder is reconstructed from the germline J gene. The chain is built from TRBV14 and TRBJ1-3; 7 bases agree with TRBD1. Unmatched junction bases numbered 5, after V lost 5 bases and J lost 0 bases. CDR1 SGHDT and CDR2 FRDEAV come from the germline V gene. CDR3 length: 15 residues. CDR3 DNA (partial): TGTGCCAGCAGCCCGACAGGGTATTCTGGAAATACGCTCTAT. Its translation is CASSPTGYSGNTLY. The entire CDR3 reads CASSPTGYSGNTLYF.

Note on this clone: These gene names are mouse names. The read terminates 1 residue ahead of where the CDR3 ends, so the germline J gene completes it. This chain joins TRBV31 and TRBJ2-1; maybe TRBD2 (6 bases). Germline V lookup: CDR1 GKSSPN, CDR2 SITVG. Trimming removed 0 bases at V and 2 bases at J, with 8 bases between. The CDR3 has 14 residues. CDR3 amino acids: CAWSLLGDYAEQFF. The DNA read from the CDR3 is TGTGCCTGGAGTCTACTGGGAGACTATGCTGAGCAGTTC.

As for this clone: Genes here carry mouse names. The CDR3 is CASSLYNGNQDTQYF. The covered CDR3 bases are TGTGCCAGCAGTCTGTATAACGGTAACCAAGACACCCAGTAC. The V and J genes are TRBV24 and TRBJ2-5; D is ambiguous. The read terminates 1 residue before the CDR3 end, so the remaining end is supplied by the germline J gene. V was cut by 0 bases and J by 0 bases, with 7 bases left in between. The CDR3 runs 15 residues. CDR1 KGHTA and CDR2 FRNEEI come from the germline V gene.

Of note for this clone: All gene names here are mouse names. The read stops 1 residue short of the end of the CDR3; the missing end is completed from the germline J gene. The J gene is TRBJ2-1, the V gene TRBV5; 10 nucleotides line up with TRBD2. The germline V gene encodes CDR1 LGHNA and CDR2 YNLKQL (reference sequence). The J segment lost 3 bases and the V segment lost 3 bases, leaving 2 bases of the junction unmatched. This CDR3 region has 15 residues. Partial CDR3 DNA: TGTGCCAGCAGCCAGACTGGGGGGATCTATGCTGAGCAGTTC. Translated, it gives CASSQTGGIYAEQF. The full-length CDR3 reads as CASSQTGGIYAEQFF.

Comment on this clone: Gene labels here are mouse ones. Coverage ceases 1 residue before the CDR3 finishes, and the germline J gene fills in the end. The V and J genes are TRBV4 and TRBJ2-4, with D possibly matching TRBD1 (5 bases). The germline V gene has CDR1 LGHDT and CDR2 YNNKQL (reference sequence). The ends were cut back, 5 bases at V and 2 bases at J, with 8 bases in the middle. The CDR3 runs to 13 residues. The part of the CDR3 DNA that was read is TGTGCCAGCAGCCGGACACATCAAAACACCTTGTAC. Residues: CASSRTHQNTLY. The complete CDR3 protein is CASSRTHQNTLYF.

Regarding this clone: Mouse gene names apply. The read terminates 1 residue ahead of where the CDR3 ends, so the germline J gene completes it. The rearrangement joins TRBV4 to TRBJ1-1; 7 bases are a match to TRBD1. Losses at the gene ends were 5 bases for V and 2 bases for J; bases not matched to a gene: 5. The CDR3 has 14 residues. Germline V lookup: CDR1 LGHDT, CDR2 YNNKQL (reference sequence). This CDR3 is CASSARDSNTEVFF. The CDR3 bases that were read are TGTGCCAGCAGCGCCCGGGACAGTAACACAGAAGTCTTC.

To note about this clone: The gene names given are mouse names. Read coverage stops 1 residue before the CDR3 terminus; the germline J gene supplies the remainder. The genes are TRBV26 and TRBJ2-7; no reliable D call. Trimming cost V 2 bases and J 4 bases, with 6 bases left between them. The CDR3 has 12 residues. CDR1 is KGHPV and CDR2 is FQNQEV in the germline V gene (reference sequence). The DNA read from the CDR3 is TGTGCCAGCAGTCTGCCGGGTTATGAACAGTAC. Translating gives CASSLPGYEQY. The CDR3, in full, reads CASSLPGYEQYF.

As to this clone: Germline and genes here are mouse. The CDR3 end is not reached by the read, which stops 1 residue before it; the germline J gene fills it in. J is TRBJ2-1 and V is TRBV3; D is ambiguous. Germline V CDR1 and CDR2: SNHLY, FYNGKV (reference sequence). The CDR3 has 14 residues. V lost 4 bases and J 0 bases, leaving 7 bases between the germline ends. The CDR3 sequence: CASSWRVNYAEQFF. The DNA read from the CDR3 is TGTGCCAGCAGCTGGAGGGTTAACTATGCTGAGCAGTTC.

In regard to this clone: Any gene name here is a mouse gene name. Sequencing ends 1 residue short of the CDR3 end; the germline J gene provides the rest. This rearrangement joins TRBV19 to TRBJ2-1, with D unresolved. V dropped 5 bases and J dropped 1 base, with 10 bases sitting between them. In germline, CDR1 is FNHDT, CDR2 SITEND (reference sequence). The CDR3 consists of 14 residues. Here the CDR3 reads CASRSGINYAEQFF. The DNA read from the CDR3 is TGTGCCAGCAGGTCCGGGATAAACTATGCTGAGCAGTTC.

This clone is a singleton in its sample. The listed genes are named as in mouse. Sequencing ends 1 residue short of the CDR3 end; the germline J gene provides the rest. V gene TRBV13-2 combines with J gene TRBJ2-5, with 10 bases aligning to TRBD2. This CDR3 has 15 residues. CDR1 is NNHNN, CDR2 SYGAGS, per germline (reference sequence). V gave up 3 bases and J gave up 0 bases; unmatched junction bases: 1. CDR3 sequence reads: CASGGDWGNQDTQYF. The DNA read from the CDR3 is TGTGCCAGCGGTGGGGACTGGGGAAACCAAGACACCCAGTAC.

Comments on this clone: Each gene name is a mouse one. The CDR3 reads CASSQELGAETLYF. The sequenced part of the CDR3 DNA is TGTGCCAGCAGCCAAGAGCTTGGTGCAGAAACGCTGTAT. This chain uses TRBV2 with TRBJ2-3, with D uncertain. The read is 1 residue too short to cover the CDR3 end, so that end is filled in from the germline J gene. V shed 0 bases and J shed 1 base, with 5 bases lying between them. Germline assignment: CDR1 LGHNA and CDR2 YSYQKL. This CDR3 region has 14 residues.

Details on this clone: Each gene name is a mouse one. The read is 1 residue too short to cover the CDR3 end, so that end is filled in from the germline J gene. V and J are TRBV13-2 and TRBJ2-7; the D gene is possibly TRBD1 (5 bases). The germline V gene has CDR1 NNHNN and CDR2 SYGAGS (reference sequence). The CDR3 totals 13 residues. The germline V and J ends were trimmed by 2 bases and 3 bases, with 9 bases remaining between them. CDR3 amino acids: CASGDPDIYEQYF. The covered CDR3 bases are TGTGCCAGCGGTGACCCGGACATCTATGAACAGTAC.

Turning to this clone: Gene names refer to mouse genes. The CDR3 end is not reached by the read, which stops 1 residue before it; the germline J gene fills it in. The V call is TRBV31, the J call TRBJ2-5; possible D gene TRBD1, 6 bases. From germline, CDR1 is GKSSPN and CDR2 SITVG. The V gene lost 8 bases and the J gene lost 0 bases, with 9 bases spanning the gap. This CDR3 spans 12 amino acids. CDR3 sequence: CAPGTNQDTQYF. The sequenced part of the CDR3 DNA is TGTGCCCCCGGGACAAACCAAGACACCCAGTAC.

This clone has just one count. All gene names here are mouse names. The CDR3 end falls 1 residue outside the read, so it is completed with the germline J gene. The gene calls are TRBV5 and TRBJ1-1; D remains unclear. The V gene lost 1 base and the J gene lost 0 bases, with 3 bases spanning the gap. This CDR3 contains 13 residues. The germline CDR1 and CDR2 sequences are LGHNA and YNLKQL (reference sequence). The CDR3 DNA, read in part, is TGTGCCAGCAGCCAAGTTGCAAACACAGAAGTCTTC. This translates into CASSQVANTEVF. The full CDR3 is CASSQVANTEVFF.

A remark on this clone: These gene names are mouse names. The missing CDR3 end, 1 residue past where the read stops, is filled in from the germline J gene. V is TRBV31 and J is TRBJ2-7, with a tentative D call TRBD1 (6 bases). The germline gives CDR1 GKSSPN, CDR2 SITVG. The V end was cut by 0 bases, the J end by 3 bases, with 9 bases between. This CDR3 spans 13 amino acids. The CDR3 DNA, read in part, is TGTGCCTGGAGTCTTCGGACAGACTATGAACAGTAC. Residues: CAWSLRTDYEQY. From start to end, the CDR3 is CAWSLRTDYEQYF.

A word on this clone: Genes here carry mouse names. The read finishes 1 residue shy of the CDR3 end, and the germline J gene is used to complete it. The chain is built from TRBV1 and TRBJ1-3, with D uncertain. The V end lost 3 bases, the J end lost 2 bases, and 8 bases lay between the germline ends. This CDR3 has 14 amino acids. Looked up from germline, CDR1 is NSQYPW and CDR2 is LRSPGD (reference sequence). The CDR3 reads CTCSALVAGNTLYF. The DNA read from the CDR3 is TGCACCTGCAGTGCTTTGGTTGCTGGAAATACGCTCTAT.

This clone was counted a single time. Mouse germline and gene names are used. The covered CDR3 bases are TGTGCCAGCAGACCGGGACTGGGGACAGAAACGCTGTAT. It specifies CASRPGLGTETLY. The whole CDR3 protein is CASRPGLGTETLYF. The chain carries TRBV15 and TRBJ2-3, with 10 bases identical to TRBD2. The observed sequence ends 1 residue before the CDR3 terminus, with the missing tail filled in from the germline J gene. V trimming: 6 bases; J trimming: 4 bases; junction bases outside the gene matches: 4. The CDR3 runs to 14 residues. Germline lookup yields CDR1 SGHND and CDR2 FRSKSL.

Comments on this clone: Genes and germline are mouse. The observed sequence ends 1 residue before the CDR3 terminus, with the missing tail filled in from the germline J gene. The chain joins TRBV13-3 to TRBJ2-2; TRBD2 matches at 13 bases. The CDR3 covers 18 residues. Losses at the gene ends were 0 bases for V and 0 bases for J; bases not matched to a gene: 2. Germline V gene data show CDR1 as NNHDY and CDR2 as SYVADS. CDR3 DNA (partial): TGTGCCAGCAGTGATGAGGGACTGGGGGGGTCAAACACCGGGCAGCTCTAC. Translation: CASSDEGLGGSNTGQLY. The full CDR3 reads CASSDEGLGGSNTGQLYF.

A remark on this clone: Gene names are the mouse ones. The read comes to an end 1 residue before the CDR3 does, leaving the germline J gene to fill in the end. V usage is TRBV5 and J usage is TRBJ2-1; no definite D call. The CDR3 runs to 16 residues. The germline V gene has CDR1 LGHNA and CDR2 YNLKQL (reference sequence). Deletions cut 0 bases from V and 0 bases from J, with 9 bases between. CDR3 region: CASSQDPVYNYAEQFF. CDR3 bases read: TGTGCCAGCAGCCAAGATCCAGTATATAACTATGCTGAGCAGTTC.